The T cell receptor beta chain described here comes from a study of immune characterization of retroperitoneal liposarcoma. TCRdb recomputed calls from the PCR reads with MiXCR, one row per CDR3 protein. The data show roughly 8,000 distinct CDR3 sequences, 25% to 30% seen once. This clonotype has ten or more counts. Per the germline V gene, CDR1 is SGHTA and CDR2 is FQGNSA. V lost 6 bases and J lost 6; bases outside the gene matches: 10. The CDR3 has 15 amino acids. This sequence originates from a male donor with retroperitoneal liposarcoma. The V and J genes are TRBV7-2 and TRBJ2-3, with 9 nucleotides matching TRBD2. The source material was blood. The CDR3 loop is CASRLQAGGPDTQYF. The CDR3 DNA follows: TGTGCCAGCAGACTCCAGGCGGGAGGGCCTGATACGCAGTATTTT.